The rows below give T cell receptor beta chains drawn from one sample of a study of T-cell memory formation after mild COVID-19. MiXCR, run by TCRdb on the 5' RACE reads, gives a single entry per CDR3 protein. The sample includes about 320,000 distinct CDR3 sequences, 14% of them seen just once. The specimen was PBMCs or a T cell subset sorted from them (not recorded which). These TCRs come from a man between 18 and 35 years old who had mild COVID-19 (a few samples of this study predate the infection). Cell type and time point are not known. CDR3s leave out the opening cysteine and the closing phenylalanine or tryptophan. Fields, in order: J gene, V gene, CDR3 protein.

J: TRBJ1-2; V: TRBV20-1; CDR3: SASRDPSGYT
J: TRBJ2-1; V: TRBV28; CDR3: ASSLPDRGLDEQF
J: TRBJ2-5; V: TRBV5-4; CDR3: ASSPAGQETQY
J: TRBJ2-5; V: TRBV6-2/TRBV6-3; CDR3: ASSSGPYETQY
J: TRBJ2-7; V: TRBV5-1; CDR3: ASSIGTGGNEQY
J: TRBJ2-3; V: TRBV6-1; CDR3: ASPRRLAGGYVGWDTQY
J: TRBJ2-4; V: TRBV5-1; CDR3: ASSLSPEGGNIQY
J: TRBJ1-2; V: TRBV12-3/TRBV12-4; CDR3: ASRIVEGNGYT
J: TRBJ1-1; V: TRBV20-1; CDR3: SALQGAMNTEAF
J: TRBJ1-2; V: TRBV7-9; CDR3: ASSLDADGGYT
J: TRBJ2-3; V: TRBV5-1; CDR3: ASSPITTSSTDTQY
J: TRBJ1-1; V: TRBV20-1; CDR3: SARVSGQRNTEAF
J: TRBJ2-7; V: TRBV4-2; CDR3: ASSQGGGGYEQY
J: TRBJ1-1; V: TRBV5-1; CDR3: ASSLSMNTEAF
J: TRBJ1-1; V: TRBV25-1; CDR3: ASSAHRGEGNTEAF
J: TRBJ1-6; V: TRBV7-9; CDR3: ASSSDSTPLH
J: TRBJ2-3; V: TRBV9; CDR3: ASSPLFGGTQY
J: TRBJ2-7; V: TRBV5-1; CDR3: ASSLVTGSSYEQY
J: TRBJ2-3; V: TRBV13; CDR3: ASELAGTTDTQY
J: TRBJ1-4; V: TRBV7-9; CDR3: ASSFGGLILEKLF
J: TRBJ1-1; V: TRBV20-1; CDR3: SARRRNTEAF
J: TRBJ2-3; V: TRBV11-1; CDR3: ASSPGTGRGTDTQY
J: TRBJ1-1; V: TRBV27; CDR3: ASSMGGLNTEAF
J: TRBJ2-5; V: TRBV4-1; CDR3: ASSARQGLQETQY
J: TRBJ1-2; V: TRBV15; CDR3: ATSRDDGGHRSFYGYT
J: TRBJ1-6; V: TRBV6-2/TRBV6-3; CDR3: ASSWTETGYSPLH
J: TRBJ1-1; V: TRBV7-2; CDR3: AVRTGGAENTEAF
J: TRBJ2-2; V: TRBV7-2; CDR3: ASSFGGRPGELF
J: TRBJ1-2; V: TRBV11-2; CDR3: ASSSTTGRTIT
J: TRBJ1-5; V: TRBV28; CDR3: ASSSYRVYSNQPQH
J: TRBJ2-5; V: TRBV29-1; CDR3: SGATGAQETQY
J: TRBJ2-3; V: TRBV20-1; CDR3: SASVGGRSTDTQY
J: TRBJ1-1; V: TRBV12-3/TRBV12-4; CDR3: ASSSSGTAIEAF
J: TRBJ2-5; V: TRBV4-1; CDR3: ASSHPGQGTKTQY
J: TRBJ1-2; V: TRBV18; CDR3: ASSPREGDPGYT
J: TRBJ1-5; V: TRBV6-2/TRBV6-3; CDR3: ASRQGFSNQPQH